This T cell receptor beta chain is drawn from a study of identical twins. The study's findings and limits: Surplus twin overlap in beta out-of-frame sequences was less pronounced. Zero-insertion analyses might be partly confounded by invariant T cells like MAIT and iNKT.

This CDR3 comprises 12 residues. The germline CDR1 and CDR2 sequences are DFQATT and SNEGSKA (reference sequence). The V and J ends lost 0 bases and 4 bases respectively, with 6 bases between them. From the 5' RACE reads, TCRdb called clonotypes with MiXCR, one entry per CDR3 protein. The sample includes approximately 590,000 distinct CDR3 sequences, 9.5% to 10% of them seen just once. This clonotype was picked up a small number of times. The antigen remains unidentified. The sample was also linked to a second study, of yellow fever vaccine responses in identical twins.

V gene TRBV20-1 combines with J gene TRBJ1-2; the D is unclear. This sequence originates from a woman aged 18-35 years in good health. Input material: PBMCs. CDR3 residues: CSARDRSYGYTF. DNA for the CDR3: TGCAGTGCTAGAGACAGAAGCTATGGCTACACCTTC.